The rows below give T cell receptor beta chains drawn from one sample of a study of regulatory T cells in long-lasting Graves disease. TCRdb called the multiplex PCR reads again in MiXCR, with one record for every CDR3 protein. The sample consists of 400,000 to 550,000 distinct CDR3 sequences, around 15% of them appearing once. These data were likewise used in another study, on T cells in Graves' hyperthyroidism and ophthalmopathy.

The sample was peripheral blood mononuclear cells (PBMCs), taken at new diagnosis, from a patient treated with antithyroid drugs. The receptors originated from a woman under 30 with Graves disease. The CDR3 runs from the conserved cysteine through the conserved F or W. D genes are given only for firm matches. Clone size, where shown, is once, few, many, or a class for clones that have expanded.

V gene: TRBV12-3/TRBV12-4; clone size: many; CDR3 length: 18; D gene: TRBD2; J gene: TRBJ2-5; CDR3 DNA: TGTGCCAGCAGTTCCGACCCCCGACTAGCGGGAGGGGGGGAGACCCAGTACTTC; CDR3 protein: CASSSDPRLAGGGETQYF
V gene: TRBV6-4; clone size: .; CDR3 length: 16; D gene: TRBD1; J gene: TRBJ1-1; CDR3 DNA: TGTGCCAGCAGTCCCGGGACAGGAGGCCAGAACACTGAAGCTTTCTTT; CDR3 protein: CASSPGTGGQNTEAFF
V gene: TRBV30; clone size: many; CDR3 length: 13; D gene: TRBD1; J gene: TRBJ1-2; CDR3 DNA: TGTGCCTGGAGCGAAACAGGGGGCGATGGCTACACCTTC; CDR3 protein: CAWSETGGDGYTF
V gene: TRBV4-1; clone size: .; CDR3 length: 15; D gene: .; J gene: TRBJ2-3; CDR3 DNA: TGCGCCAGCAGCCAAGCCAGTGCGGGTACAGATACGCAGTATTTT; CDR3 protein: CASSQASAGTDTQYF
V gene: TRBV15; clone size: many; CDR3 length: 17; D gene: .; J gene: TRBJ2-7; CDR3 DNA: TGTGCCACCAGCAGAGGGTTACCCGGGTCGAGCTCCTACGAGCAGTACTTC; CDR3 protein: CATSRGLPGSSSYEQYF
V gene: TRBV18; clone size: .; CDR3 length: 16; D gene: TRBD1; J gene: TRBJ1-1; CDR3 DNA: TGTGCCAGCTCACCATCGGGACAGGGGGTAATATCTGAAGCTTTCTTT; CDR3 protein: CASSPSGQGVISEAFF
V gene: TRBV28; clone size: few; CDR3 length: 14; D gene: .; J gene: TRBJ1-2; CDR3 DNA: TGTGCCAGCAGTAAACCGGGACGGACCTATGGCTACACCTTC; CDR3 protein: CASSKPGRTYGYTF
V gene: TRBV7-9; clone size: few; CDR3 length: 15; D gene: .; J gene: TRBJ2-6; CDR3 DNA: TGTGCCAGCAGCTTCGGGGGAAATGGGGCCAACGTCCTGACTTTC; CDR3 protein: CASSFGGNGANVLTF
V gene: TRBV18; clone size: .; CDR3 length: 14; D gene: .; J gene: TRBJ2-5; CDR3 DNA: TGTGCCAGCTCACCAGGGGCAGGCCAAGAGACCCAGTACTTC; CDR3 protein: CASSPGAGQETQYF
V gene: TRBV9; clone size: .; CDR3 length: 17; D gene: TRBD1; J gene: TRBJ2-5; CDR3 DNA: TGTGCCAGCAGCTCCCACCGGGACAGGGGGCGACAAGAGACCCAGTACTTC; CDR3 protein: CASSSHRDRGRQETQYF
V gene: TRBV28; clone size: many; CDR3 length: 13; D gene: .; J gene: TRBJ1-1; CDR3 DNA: TGTGCCAGCCTCGTGGTCCCGAACACTGAAGCTTTCTTT; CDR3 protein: CASLVVPNTEAFF
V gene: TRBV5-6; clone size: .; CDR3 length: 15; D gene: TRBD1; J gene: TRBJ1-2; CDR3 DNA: TGTGCCAGCAGCCTGGGACAGGGGGCTTCCTATGGCTACACCTTC; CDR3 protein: CASSLGQGASYGYTF
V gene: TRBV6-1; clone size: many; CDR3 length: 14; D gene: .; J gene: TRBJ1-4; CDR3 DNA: TGTGCCACCAACATAGCTGCAACTAATGAAAAACTGTTTTTT; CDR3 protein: CATNIAATNEKLFF
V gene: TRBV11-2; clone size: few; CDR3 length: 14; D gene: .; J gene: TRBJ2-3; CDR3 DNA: TGTGCCAGCAGCCCTGGTGGAGGCCGAGATACGCAGTATTTT; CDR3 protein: CASSPGGGRDTQYF
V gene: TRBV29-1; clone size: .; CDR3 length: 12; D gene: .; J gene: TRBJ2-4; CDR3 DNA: TGCAGCGTCCTGGGCTATGAAAACATTCAGTACTTC; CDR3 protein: CSVLGYENIQYF
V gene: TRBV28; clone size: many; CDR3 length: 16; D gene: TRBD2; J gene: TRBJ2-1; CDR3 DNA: TGTGCCAGCAGTCTAATGACTAGCGGGAGATTTGGGGAGCAGTTCTTC; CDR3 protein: CASSLMTSGRFGEQFF
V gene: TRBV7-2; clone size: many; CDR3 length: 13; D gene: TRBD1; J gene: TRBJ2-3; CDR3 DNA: TGTGCCAGCAGCTTTACCGCGGACAGGTCCCAGTATTTT; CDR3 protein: CASSFTADRSQYF
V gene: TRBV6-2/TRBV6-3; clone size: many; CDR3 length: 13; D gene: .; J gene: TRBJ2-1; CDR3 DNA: TGTGCCAGCAGATCGGGACGAGACAATGAGCAGTTCTTC; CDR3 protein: CASRSGRDNEQFF
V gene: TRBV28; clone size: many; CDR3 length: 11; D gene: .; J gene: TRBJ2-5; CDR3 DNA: TGTGCCAGCAGCCGGTACCCGACCCAGTACTTC; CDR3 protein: CASSRYPTQYF
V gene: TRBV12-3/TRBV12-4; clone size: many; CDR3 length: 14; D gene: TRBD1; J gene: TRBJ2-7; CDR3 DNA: TGTGCCAGCAGTTCCGGGACAGATCTCTACGAGCAGTACTTC; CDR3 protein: CASSSGTDLYEQYF
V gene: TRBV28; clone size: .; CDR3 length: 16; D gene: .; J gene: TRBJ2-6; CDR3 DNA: TGTGCCAGCAGTTTATCGAGCTACTCTGGGGCCAACGTCCTGACTTTC; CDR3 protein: CASSLSSYSGANVLTF
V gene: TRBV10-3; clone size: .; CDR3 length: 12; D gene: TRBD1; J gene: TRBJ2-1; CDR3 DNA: TGTGCCACCGGACAGGGGGCCGTTATGCAGTTCTTC; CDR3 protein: CATGQGAVMQFF
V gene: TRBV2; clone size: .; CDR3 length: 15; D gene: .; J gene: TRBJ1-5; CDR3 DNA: TGCGCCAGCAGTGTTACGGCGGCGGGGGGACAGCCCCAGCATTTT; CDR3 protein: CASSVTAAGGQPQHF
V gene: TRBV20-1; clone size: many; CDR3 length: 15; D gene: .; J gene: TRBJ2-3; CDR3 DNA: TGCAGTGCCCCGGGGGGAAAGGGGGGCACAGATACGCAGTATTTT; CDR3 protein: CSAPGGKGGTDTQYF
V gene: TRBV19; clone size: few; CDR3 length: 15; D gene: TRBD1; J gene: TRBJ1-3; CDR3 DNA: TGTGCCAGTAGATGGACAGGCGACTCTGGAAACACCATATATTTT; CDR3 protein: CASRWTGDSGNTIYF
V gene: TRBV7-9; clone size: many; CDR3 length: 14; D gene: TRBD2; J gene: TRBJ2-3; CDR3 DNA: TGTGCCAGCAGGTCAAGCGGGAGTGCAGATACGCAGTATTTT; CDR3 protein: CASRSSGSADTQYF
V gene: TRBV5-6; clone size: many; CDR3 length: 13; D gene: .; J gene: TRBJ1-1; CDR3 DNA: TGTGCCAGCAGGCCCCAGGGGAGTACTGAAGCTTTCTTT; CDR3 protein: CASRPQGSTEAFF
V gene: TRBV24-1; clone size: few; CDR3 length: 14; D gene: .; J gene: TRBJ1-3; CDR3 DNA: TGTGCCACCAGTGACCCAGGCACTGGAAACACCATATATTTT; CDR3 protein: CATSDPGTGNTIYF
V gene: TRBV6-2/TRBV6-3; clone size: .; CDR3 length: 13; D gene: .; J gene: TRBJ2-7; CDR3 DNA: TGTGCCAGCAGTTGGGATGATGTGATAGAGCAGTACTTC; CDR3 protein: CASSWDDVIEQYF
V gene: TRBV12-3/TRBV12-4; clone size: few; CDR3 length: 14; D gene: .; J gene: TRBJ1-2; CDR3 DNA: TGTGCCAGCAGCCCGGACCCCCGGGGCGCGGGCTACACCTTC; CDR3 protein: CASSPDPRGAGYTF
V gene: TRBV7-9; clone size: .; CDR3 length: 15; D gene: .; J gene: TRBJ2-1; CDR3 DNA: TGTGCCAGCAGCTCCTCAGCGGGCTCCTACAATGAGCAGTTCTTC; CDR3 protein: CASSSSAGSYNEQFF
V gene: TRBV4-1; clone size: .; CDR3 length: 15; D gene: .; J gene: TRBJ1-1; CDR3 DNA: TGCGCCAGCAGCCAAGTAGTCAGTGCGAACACTGAAGCTTTCTTT; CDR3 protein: CASSQVVSANTEAFF
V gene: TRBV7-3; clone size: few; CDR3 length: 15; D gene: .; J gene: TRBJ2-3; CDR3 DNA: TGTGCCAGCAGCTCGGACAGCCATCTAACAGATACGCAGTATTTT; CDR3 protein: CASSSDSHLTDTQYF
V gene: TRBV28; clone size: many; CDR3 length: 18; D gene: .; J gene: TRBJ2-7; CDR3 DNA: TGTGCCAGCAGTTTAGCCCTAATTGACAGGCAGGGGACCTACGAGCAGTACTTC; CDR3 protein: CASSLALIDRQGTYEQYF
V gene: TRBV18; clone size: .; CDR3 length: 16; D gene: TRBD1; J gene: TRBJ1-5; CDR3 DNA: TGTGCCAGCTCACGGACAGGGGGGCATAGCAATCAGCCCCAGCATTTT; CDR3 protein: CASSRTGGHSNQPQHF
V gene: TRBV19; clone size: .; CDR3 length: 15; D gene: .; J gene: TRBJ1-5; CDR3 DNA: TGTGCCAGTAGTACCAATACGGGGGGCGCCCAGCCCCAGCATTTT; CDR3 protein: CASSTNTGGAQPQHF
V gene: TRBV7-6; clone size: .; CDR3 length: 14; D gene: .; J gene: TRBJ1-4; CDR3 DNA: TGTGCCAGCAGCCTACAGGCGGATAATGAAAAACTGTTTTTT; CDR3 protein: CASSLQADNEKLFF
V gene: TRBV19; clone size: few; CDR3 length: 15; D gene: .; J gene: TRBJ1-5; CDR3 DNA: TGTGCCAGTGGGCGCCAGGGGCTAAGGCATCAGCCCCAGCATTTT; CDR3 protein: CASGRQGLRHQPQHF
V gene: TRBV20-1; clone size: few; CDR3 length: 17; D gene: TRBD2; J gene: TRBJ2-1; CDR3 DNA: TGCAGTGCTAGAAGGGCTAGCGGGAGGGCCATAGTATATGAGCAGTTCTTC; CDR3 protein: CSARRASGRAIVYEQFF
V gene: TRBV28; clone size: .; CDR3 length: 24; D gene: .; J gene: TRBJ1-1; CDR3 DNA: .; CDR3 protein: CASSSKGTPRLYEQYFGPDTEAFF
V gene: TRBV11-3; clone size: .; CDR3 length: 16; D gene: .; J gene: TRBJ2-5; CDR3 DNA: TGTGCCAGCAGCCCAACTAGGGAATGGTTCGTGGAGACCCAGTACTTC; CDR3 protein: CASSPTREWFVETQYF
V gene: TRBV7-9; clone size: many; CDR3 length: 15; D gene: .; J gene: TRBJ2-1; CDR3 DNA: TGTGCCAGCAGCTACTCAGGGCTAATATACAATGAGCAGTTCTTC; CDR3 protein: CASSYSGLIYNEQFF
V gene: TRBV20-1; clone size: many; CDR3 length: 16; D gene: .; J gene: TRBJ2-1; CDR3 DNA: TGCAGTGCTAGAGCGGTGTGGCTAGCAGAAAACAATGAGCAGTTCTTC; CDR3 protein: CSARAVWLAENNEQFF
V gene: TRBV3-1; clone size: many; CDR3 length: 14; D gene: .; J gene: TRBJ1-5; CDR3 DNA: TGTGCCAGCAGCCAGTCGGTGGGCGATCAGCCCCAGCATTTT; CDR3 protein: CASSQSVGDQPQHF
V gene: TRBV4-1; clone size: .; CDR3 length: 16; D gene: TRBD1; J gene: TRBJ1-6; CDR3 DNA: TGCGCCAGCAGCCAAGCACAGGGGGGGAATAATTCACCCCTCCACTTT; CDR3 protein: CASSQAQGGNNSPLHF
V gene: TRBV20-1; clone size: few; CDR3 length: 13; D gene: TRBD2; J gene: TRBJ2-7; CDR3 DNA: TGCAGTGCTAGAGCTAGCGGGAGGAACGAGCAGTACTTC; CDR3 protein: CSARASGRNEQYF
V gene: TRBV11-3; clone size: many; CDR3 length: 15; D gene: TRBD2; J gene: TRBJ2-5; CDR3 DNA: TGTGCCAGCAGCTTAGACAGGGAGGGCATAGAGACCCAGTACTTC; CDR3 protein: CASSLDREGIETQYF
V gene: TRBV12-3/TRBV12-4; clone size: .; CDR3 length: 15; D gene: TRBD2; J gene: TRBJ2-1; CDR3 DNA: TGTGCCAGCAGTTTAAGGACTAGGGTGAGAAATGAGCAGTTCTTC; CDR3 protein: CASSLRTRVRNEQFF
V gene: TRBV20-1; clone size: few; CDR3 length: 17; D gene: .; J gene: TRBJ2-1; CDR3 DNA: TGCAGTGCCAAGGGGGGGGGCGGGAGACATGATATGAATGAGCAGTTCTTC; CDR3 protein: CSAKGGGGRHDMNEQFF
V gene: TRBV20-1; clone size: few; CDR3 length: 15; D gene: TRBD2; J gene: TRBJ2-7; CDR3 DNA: TGCAGTGCTAGAGTTGGACTAGCGGGAGTTCACGAGCAGTACTTC; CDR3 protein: CSARVGLAGVHEQYF
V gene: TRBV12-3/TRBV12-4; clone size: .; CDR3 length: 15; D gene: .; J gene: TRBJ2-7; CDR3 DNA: TGTGCCAGCAGTTATACACGGCTACAAGAGGGGGAGCAGTACTTC; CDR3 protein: CASSYTRLQEGEQYF
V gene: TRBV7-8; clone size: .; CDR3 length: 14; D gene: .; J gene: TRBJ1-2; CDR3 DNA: TGTGCCAGCAGCTTAGTTGGGCAGGGCGGTGGCTACACCTTC; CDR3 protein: CASSLVGQGGGYTF
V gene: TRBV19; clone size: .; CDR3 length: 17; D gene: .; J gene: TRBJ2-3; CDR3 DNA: TGTGCCAGTAGTATAGATAGGGAGTTTTCTAGCACAGATACGCAGTATTTT; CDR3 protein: CASSIDREFSSTDTQYF
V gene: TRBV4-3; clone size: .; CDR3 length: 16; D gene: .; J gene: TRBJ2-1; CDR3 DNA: TGCGCCAGCAGCCAAGTGTTAGGCTATGTAGGGAATGAGCAGTTCTTC; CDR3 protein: CASSQVLGYVGNEQFF